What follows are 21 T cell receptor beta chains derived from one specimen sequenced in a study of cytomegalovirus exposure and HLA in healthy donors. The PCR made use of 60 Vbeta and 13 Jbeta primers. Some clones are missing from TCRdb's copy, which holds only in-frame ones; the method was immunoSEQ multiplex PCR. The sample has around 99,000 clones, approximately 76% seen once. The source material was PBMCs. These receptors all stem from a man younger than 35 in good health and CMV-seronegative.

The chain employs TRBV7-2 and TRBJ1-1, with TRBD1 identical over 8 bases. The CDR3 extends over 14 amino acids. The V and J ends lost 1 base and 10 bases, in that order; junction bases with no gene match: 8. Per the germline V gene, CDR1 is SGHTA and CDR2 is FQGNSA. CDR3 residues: CASSLVSGGWVAFF. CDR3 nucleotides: TGTGCCAGCAGCTTAGTCTCAGGGGGCTGGGTAGCTTTCTTT.

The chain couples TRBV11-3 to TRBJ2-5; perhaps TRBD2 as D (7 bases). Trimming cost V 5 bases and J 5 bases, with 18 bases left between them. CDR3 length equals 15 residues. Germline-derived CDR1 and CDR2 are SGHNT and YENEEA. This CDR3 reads CASSPGRGGAETQYF. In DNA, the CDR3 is TGTGCCAGCAGCCCGGGTAGGGGGGGAGCGGAGACCCAGTACTTC.

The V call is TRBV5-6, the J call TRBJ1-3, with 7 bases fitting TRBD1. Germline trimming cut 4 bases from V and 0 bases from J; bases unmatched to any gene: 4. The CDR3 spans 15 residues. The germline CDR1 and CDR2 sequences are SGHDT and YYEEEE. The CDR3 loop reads CASSKTGVSGNTIYF. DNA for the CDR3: TGTGCCAGCAGCAAAACAGGGGTCTCTGGAAACACCATATATTTT.

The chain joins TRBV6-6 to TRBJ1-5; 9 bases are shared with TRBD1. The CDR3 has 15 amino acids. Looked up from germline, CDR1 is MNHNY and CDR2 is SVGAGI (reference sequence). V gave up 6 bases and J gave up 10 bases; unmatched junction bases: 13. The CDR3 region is CASSGRRTGAFPQHF. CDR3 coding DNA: TGTGCCAGCAGCGGACGGCGGACAGGGGCTTTTCCCCAGCATTTT.

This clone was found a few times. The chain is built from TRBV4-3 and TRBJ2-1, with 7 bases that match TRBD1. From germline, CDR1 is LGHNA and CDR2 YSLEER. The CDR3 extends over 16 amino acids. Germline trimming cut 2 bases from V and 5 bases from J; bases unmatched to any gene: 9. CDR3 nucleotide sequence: TGCGCCAGCAGCCAACTTCGACAGGGAAGGGACAATGAGCAGTTCTTC. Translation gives CASSQLRQGRDNEQFF.

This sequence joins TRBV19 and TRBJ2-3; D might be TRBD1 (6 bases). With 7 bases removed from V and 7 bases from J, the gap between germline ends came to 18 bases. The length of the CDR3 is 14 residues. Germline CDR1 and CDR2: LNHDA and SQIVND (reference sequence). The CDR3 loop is CASNPGAGANTQYF. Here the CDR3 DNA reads TGTGCCAGTAACCCCGGGGCAGGGGCAAATACGCAGTATTTT.

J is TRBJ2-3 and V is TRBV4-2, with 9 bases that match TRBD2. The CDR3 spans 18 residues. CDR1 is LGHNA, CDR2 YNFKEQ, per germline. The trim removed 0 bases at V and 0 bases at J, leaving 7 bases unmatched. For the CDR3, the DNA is TGTGCCAGCAGCCAAGAGAGGAGAGCGGGGGGAAGCACAGATACGCAGTATTTT. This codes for CASSQERRAGGSTDTQYF.

The CDR3 nucleotides read TGTGCCAGCAGTTTATCAGGTACTGGAAACACCATATATTTT. Protein: CASSLSGTGNTIYF. J is TRBJ1-3 and V is TRBV28; D gene ambiguous. The V gene's germline CDR1 is MDHEN and CDR2 SYDVKM. V lost 1 base and J 2 bases, leaving 6 bases between the germline ends. The CDR3 is 14 residues long.

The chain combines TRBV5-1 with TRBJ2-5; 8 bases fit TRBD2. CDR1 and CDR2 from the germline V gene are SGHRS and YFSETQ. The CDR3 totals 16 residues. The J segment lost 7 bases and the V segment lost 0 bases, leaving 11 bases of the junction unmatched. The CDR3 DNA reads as TGCGCCAGCAGCTTGGCCGGGGGGGTCCGGGAGGGGACCCAGTACTTC. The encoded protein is CASSLAGGVREGTQYF.

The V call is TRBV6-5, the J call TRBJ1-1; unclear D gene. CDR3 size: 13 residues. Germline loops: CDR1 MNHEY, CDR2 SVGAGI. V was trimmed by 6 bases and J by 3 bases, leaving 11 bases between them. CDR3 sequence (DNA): TGTGCCAGCAGCCGGGTATGGGACACTGAAGCTTTCTTT. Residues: CASSRVWDTEAFF.

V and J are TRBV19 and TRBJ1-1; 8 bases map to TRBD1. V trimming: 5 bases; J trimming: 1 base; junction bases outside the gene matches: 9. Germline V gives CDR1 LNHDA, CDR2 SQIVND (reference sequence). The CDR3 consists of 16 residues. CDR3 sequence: CASSPRQGHPNTEAFF. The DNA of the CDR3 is TGTGCCAGTAGTCCCCGACAGGGGCACCCGAACACTGAAGCTTTCTTT.

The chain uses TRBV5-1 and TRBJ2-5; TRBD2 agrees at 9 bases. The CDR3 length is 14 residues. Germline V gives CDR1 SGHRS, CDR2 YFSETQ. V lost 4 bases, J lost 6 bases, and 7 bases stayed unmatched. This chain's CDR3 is CASSPRGGAQTQYF. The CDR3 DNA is TGCGCCAGCAGCCCACGCGGGGGGGCGCAGACCCAGTACTTC.

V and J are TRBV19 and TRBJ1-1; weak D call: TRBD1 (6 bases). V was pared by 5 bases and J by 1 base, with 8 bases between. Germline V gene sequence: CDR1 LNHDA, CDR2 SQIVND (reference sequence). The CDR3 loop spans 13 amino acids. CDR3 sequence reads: CASSADRNTEAFF. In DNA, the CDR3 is TGTGCCAGTAGTGCGGACAGGAACACTGAAGCTTTCTTT.

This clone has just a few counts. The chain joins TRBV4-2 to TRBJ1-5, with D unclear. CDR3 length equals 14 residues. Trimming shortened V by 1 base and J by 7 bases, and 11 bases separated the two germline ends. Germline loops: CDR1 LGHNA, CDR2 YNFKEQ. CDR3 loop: CASSQGDSGQPQHF. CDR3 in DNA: TGTGCCAGCAGCCAAGGGGATTCGGGACAGCCCCAGCATTTT.

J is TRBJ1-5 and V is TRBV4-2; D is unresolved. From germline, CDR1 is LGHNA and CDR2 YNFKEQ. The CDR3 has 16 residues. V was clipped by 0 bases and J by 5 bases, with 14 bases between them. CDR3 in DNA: TGTGCCAGCAGCCAAGATTTTGGGCAGATTCATCAGCCCCAGCATTTT. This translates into CASSQDFGQIHQPQHF.

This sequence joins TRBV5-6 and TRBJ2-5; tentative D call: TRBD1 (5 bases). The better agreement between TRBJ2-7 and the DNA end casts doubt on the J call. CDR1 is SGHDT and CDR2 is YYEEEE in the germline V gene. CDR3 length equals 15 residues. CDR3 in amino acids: CASSFIVAGKYEQYF. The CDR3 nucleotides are TGTGCCAGCAGCTTTATTGTGGCAGGGAAATACGAGCAGTACTTC.

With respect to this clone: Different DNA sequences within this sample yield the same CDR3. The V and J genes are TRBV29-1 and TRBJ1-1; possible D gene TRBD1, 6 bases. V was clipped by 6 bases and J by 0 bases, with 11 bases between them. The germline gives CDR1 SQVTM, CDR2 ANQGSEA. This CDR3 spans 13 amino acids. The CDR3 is CSVGGGMNTEAFF. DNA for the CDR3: TGCAGCGTGGGGGGGGGCATGAACACTGAAGCTTTCTTT.

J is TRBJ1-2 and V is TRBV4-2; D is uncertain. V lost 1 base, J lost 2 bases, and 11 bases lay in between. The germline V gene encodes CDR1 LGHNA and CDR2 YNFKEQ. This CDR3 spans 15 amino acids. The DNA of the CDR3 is TGTGCCAGCAGCCAAGTGAGTGGGGAGAACTATGGCTACACCTTC. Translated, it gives CASSQVSGENYGYTF.

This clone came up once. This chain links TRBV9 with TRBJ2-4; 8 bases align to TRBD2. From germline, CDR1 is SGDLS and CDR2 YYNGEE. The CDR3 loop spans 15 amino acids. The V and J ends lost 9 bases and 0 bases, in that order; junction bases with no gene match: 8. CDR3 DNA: TGTGCCATTTCGGGGGGGTGCGTAGCCAAAAACATTCAGTACTTC. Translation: CAISGGCVAKNIQYF.

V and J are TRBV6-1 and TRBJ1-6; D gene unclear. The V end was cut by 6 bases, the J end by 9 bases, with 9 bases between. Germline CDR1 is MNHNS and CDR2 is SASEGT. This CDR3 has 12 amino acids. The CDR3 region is CASRETGSPLHF. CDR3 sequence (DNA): TGTGCCAGCAGGGAAACGGGTTCACCCCTCCACTTT.

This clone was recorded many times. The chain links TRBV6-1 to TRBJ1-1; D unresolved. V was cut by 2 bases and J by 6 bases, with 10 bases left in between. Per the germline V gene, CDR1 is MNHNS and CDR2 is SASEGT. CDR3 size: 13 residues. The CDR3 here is CASSEFGFPEAFF. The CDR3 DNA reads TGTGCCAGCAGTGAATTCGGGTTCCCTGAAGCTTTCTTT.